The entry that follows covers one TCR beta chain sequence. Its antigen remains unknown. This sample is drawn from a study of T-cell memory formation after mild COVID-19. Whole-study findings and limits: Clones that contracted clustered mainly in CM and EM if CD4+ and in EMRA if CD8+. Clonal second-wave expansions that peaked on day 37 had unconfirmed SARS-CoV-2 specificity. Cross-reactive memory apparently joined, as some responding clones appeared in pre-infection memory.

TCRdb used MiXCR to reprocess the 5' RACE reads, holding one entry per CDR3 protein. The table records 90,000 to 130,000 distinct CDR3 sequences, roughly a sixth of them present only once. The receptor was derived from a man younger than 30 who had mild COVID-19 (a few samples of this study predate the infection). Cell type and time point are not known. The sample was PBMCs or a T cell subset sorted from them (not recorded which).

The CDR3 DNA reads TGTGCCAGCCTCTCGAGGGGTGCCGGGACAGCGCCATACAATGAGCAGTTCTTC. Its translation: CASLSRGAGTAPYNEQFF. The chain joins TRBV21-1 to TRBJ2-1; the table gives TRBD1 as D, unverified against the DNA. TRBV21-1 is a documented pseudogene. CDR3 length: 18 residues.